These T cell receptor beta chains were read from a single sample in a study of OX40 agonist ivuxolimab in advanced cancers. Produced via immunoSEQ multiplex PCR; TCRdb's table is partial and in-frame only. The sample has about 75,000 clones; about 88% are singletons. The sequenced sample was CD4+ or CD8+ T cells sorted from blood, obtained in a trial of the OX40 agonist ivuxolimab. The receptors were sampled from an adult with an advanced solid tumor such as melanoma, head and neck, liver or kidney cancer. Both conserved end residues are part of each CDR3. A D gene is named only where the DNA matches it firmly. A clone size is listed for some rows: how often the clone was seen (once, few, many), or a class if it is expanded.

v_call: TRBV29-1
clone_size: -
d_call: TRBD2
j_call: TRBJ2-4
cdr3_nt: TGCAGCGTTGATTCTAGGACGGGACTAGCGGGAGGGCTGCTAGCCAAAAACATTCAGTACTTC
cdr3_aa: CSVDSRTGLAGGLLAKNIQYF

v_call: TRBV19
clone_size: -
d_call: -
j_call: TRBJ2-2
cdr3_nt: TGTGCCAGTAGTATCCGGGGAGGGGGTACCGGGGAGCTGTTTTTT
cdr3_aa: CASSIRGGGTGELFF

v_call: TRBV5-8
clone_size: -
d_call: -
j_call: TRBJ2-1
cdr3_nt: TGTGCCAGCAGAATGACCGGGTCCCCCGTCCTGATCTTC
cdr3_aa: CASRMTGSPVLIF

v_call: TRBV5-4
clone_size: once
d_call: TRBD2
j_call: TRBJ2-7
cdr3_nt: TGTGCCAGCAGCCGGAGAACTAGCGGGAATACCTACGAGCAGTACTTC
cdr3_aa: CASSRRTSGNTYEQYF

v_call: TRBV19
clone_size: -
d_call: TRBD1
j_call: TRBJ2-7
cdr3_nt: TGTGCCAGTAGTACGGGGACAGGTTCCTACGAGCAGTACTTC
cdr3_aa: CASSTGTGSYEQYF

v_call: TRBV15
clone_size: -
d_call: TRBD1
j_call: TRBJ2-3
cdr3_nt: TGTGCCACCAGCAGAGAGAAGACAGGGACGGATACGCAGTATTTT
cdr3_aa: CATSREKTGTDTQYF

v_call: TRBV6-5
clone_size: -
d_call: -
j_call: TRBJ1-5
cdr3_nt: TGTGCCAGCAGTTACGATGGCAATCAGCCCCAGCATTTT
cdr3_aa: CASSYDGNQPQHF

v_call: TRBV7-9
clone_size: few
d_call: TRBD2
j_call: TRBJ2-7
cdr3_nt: TGTGCCAGCGAGAGGGTAGCGGGAGGCCCCTACGAGCAGTACTTC
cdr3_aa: CASERVAGGPYEQYF

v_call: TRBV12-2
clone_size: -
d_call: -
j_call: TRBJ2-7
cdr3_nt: TGTGCAAGTCGCCGCCGGGACAGGGATTTTTACGAGCAGTACTTC
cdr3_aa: CASRRRDRDFYEQYF

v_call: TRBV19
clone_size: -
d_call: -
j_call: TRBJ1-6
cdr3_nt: TGTGCCAGTAGTTCGGGTGAGCCCCTCCACTTT
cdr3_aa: CASSSGEPLHF

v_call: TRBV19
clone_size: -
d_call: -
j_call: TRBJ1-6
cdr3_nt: TGTGCCAGTAGTATAAATCGAGATTCACCCCTCCACTTT
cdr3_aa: CASSINRDSPLHF

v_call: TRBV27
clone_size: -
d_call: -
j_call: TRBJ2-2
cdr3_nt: TGTGCCAGCAGTTTCGGGACCGCCACCGGGGAGCTGTTTTTT
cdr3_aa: CASSFGTATGELFF

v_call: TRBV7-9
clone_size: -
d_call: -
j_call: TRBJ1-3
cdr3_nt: TGTGCCAGCAGCTTAGGGTACAGCTCTGGAAACACCATATATTTT
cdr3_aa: CASSLGYSSGNTIYF

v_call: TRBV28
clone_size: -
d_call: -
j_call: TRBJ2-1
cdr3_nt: TGTGCCAGTCAGGGCCTCTACAATGAGCAGTTCTTC
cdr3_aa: CASQGLYNEQFF

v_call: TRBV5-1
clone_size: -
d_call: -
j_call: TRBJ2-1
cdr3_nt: TGCGCCAGCAGCCTGGAGGACAGTCTGTACAATGAGCAGTTCTTC
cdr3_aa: CASSLEDSLYNEQFF

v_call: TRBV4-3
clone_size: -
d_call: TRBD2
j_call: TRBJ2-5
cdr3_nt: TGCGCCAGCAGCCATATTAGCGGGGGGAATCAAGAGACCCAGTACTTC
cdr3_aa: CASSHISGGNQETQYF

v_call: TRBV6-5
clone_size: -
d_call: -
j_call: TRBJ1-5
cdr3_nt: TGTGCCAGCAGTTTAGAACCTAGAGGTCAGCCCCAGCATTTT
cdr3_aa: CASSLEPRGQPQHF

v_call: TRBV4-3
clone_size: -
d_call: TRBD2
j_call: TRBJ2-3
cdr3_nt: TGCGCCAGCAGCCAAGATAAACTAGCGTCTGTTACGCAGTATTTT
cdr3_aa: CASSQDKLASVTQYF

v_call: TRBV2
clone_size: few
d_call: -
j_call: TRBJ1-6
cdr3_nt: TGTGCCAGCAGTTTGAACGGGGGCAGGGTGGGCTCACCCCTCCACTTT
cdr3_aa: CASSLNGGRVGSPLHF

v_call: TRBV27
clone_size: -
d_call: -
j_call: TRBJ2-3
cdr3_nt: TGTGCCAGCAGTTTGTCCGGGACGGTGAGAGTCGGGACGCAGTATTTT
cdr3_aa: CASSLSGTVRVGTQYF

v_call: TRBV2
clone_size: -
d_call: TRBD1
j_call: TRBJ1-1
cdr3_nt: TGTGCCAGCAGTGGGGGGACAGGGGGCGTGGGTGAAGCTTTCTTT
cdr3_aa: CASSGGTGGVGEAFF

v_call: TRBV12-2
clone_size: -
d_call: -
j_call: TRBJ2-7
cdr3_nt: TGTGCAAGTCGCTTATCTTACTCCGCACAGGGGCCGAGCTCCTACGAGCAGTACTTC
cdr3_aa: CASRLSYSAQGPSSYEQYF

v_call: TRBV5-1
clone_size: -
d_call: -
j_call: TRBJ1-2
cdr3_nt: TGCGCCAGCAGCCCTACGGCCGGGTTCGACTATGGCTACACCTTC
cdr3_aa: CASSPTAGFDYGYTF

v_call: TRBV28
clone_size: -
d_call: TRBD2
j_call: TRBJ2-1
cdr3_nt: TGTGCCAGCAGCCCTACTAGCGGGGGGGCGAATGAGCAGTTCTTC
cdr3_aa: CASSPTSGGANEQFF

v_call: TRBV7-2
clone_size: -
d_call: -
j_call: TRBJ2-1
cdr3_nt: TGTGCCAGCAGCAAGGGGACCAGCAGCGATGAGCAGTTCTTC
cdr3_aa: CASSKGTSSDEQFF

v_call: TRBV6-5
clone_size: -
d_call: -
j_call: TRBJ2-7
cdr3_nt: TGTGCCAGCAGCTCCGGGCGGGCCTACGAGCAGTACTTC
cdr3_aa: CASSSGRAYEQYF

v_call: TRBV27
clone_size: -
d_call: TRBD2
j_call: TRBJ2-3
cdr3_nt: TGTGCCAGCAGTCCAAACGGGAGGTCTCGGGGTACAGATACGCAGTATTTT
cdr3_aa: CASSPNGRSRGTDTQYF

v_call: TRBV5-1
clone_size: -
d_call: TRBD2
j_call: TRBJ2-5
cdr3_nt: TGCGCCAGCAGCTTGGGGACTAGCGGGATGGAAGAGACCCAGTACTTC
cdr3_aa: CASSLGTSGMEETQYF

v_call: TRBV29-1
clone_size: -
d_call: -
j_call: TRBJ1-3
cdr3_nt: TGCAGCGTCGCCGACGGGGGCTCTGGAAACACCATATATTTT
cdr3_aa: CSVADGGSGNTIYF

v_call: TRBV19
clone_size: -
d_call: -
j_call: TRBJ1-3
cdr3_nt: TGTGCCAGTAGTTCAATCCCCGGCTCTGGAAACACCATATATTTT
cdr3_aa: CASSSIPGSGNTIYF

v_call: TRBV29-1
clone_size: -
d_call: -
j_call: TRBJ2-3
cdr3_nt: TGCAGCGTTGTAGTGGGAACAGATACGCAGTATTTT
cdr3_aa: CSVVVGTDTQYF

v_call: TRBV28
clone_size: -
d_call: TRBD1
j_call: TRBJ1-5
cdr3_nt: TGTGCCAGCAGAGACAGGGCCGTGGGGCCCCAGCATTTT
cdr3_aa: CASRDRAVGPQHF

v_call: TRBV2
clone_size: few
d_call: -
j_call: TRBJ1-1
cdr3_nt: TGTGCCAGCAGCCAGGGATTGGGCACTGAAGCTTTCTTT
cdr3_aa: CASSQGLGTEAFF

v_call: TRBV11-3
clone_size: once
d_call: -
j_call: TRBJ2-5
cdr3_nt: TGTGCCAGCAGCCCTACTGGGGGTCCTGATGGGGAGACCCAGTACTTC
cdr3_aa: CASSPTGGPDGETQYF

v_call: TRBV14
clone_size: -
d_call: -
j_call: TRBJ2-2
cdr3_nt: TGTGCCAGCAGCCAAGATAGGAATCGAGATCTTTACACCGGGGAGCTGTTTTTT
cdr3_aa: CASSQDRNRDLYTGELFF

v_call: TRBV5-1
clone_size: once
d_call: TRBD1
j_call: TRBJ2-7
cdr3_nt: TGCGCCAGCAGCTTGGGGGGCGACAGGGGTAGCGACGAGCAGTACTTC
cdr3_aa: CASSLGGDRGSDEQYF

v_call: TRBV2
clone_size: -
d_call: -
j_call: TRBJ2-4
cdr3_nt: TGTGCCAGCAGTCAACTACTCCCTCCAAACATTCAGTACTTC
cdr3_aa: CASSQLLPPNIQYF

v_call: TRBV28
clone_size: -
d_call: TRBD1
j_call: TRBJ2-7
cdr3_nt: TGTGCCAGCACCCGGACAGGGCATTACGAGCAGTACTTC
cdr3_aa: CASTRTGHYEQYF

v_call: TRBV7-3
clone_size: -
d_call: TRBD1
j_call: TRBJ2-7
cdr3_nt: TGTGCCAGCAGCTTATCTGGACAGGGGAACTACGAGCAGTACTTC
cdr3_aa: CASSLSGQGNYEQYF

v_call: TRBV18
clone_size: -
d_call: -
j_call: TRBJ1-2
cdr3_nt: TGTGCCAGCTCACCATTTCCGGACTACGAAAACTATGGCTACACCTTC
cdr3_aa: CASSPFPDYENYGYTF

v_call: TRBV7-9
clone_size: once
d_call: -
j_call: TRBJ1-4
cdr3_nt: TGTGCCAGCAGCTCAGCTTCGTCAGTTAATGAAAAACTGTTTTTT
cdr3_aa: CASSSASSVNEKLFF

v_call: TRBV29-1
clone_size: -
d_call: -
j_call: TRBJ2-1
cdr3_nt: TGCAGCGTTGATTTCTACAATGAGCAGTTCTTC
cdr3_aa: CSVDFYNEQFF

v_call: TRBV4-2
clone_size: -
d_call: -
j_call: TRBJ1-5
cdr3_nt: TGTGCCAGCAGCCAAGACGCAACCGACAGTCTGGGGCAGCCCCAGCATTTT
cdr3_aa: CASSQDATDSLGQPQHF

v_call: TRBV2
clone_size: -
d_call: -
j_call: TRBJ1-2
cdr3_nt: TGTGCCAGCAGTGAAGTAGGGGAAGGGGGACTCTATGGCTACACCTTC
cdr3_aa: CASSEVGEGGLYGYTF

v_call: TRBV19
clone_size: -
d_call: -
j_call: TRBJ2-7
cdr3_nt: TGTGCCAGTAGTAGCTACAGGGCCAACGAGCAGTACTTC
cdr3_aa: CASSSYRANEQYF

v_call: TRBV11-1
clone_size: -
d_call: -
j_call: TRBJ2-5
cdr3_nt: TGTGCCAGCAGCTTAGACAGGGCAGAGACCCAGTACTTC
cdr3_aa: CASSLDRAETQYF

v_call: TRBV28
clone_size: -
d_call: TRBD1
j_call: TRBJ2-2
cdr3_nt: TGTGCCAGCAGAGCTTACGGGACAGGGTCCGGGGAGCTGTTTTTT
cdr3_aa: CASRAYGTGSGELFF

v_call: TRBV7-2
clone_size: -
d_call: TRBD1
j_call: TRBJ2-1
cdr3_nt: TGTGCCAGCAGCCAGGGGGTCAACAATGAGCAGTTCTTC
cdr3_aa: CASSQGVNNEQFF

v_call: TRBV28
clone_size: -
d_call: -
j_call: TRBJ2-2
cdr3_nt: TGTGCCAGCAGCCCCAGACAGGCGTCGAACACCGGGGAGCTGTTTTTT
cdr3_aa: CASSPRQASNTGELFF

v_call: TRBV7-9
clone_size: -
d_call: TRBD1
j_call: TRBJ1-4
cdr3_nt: TGTGCCAGCAGCCTCCAAGGACAGGGGGTATGGGAAAAACTGTTTTTT
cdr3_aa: CASSLQGQGVWEKLFF

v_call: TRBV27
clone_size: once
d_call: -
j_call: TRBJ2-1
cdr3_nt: TGTGCCAGCACCGAATACGGGACGGGGTTGAGGAATGAGCAGTTCTTC
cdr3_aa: CASTEYGTGLRNEQFF

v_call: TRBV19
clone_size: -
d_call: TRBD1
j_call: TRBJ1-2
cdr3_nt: TGTGCCAGTAGAACGGACAGGGAAATCGGGGAGAACACCTTC
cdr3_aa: CASRTDREIGENTF